The entry below describes one TCR beta chain. Its antigen is still unknown. Produced via immunoSEQ multiplex PCR; TCRdb's table is partial and in-frame only. The table lists approximately 9,400 clones, about 85% of them singletons. V lost 2 bases, J lost 3 bases, and 8 bases lay in between. Germline CDR1 and CDR2: SNHLY and FYNNEI. CDR3 length: 14 residues. Every patient had mismatch repair deficiency by PCR or immunohistochemistry. This record belongs to a study of PD-1 blockade in mismatch repair-deficient tumors. Background on the study: Enrolled about 2013-2017, patients had progressing, pretreated mismatch repair-deficient cancers of 12 to 13 types. Points from the study as a whole: Tumor-resident clones, often absent from pretreatment blood, expanded after pembrolizumab and then contracted.

This TCR was recovered from an adult with mismatch repair-deficient cancer. The starting material was PBMCs, obtained about 47 weeks after starting pembrolizumab. The V call is TRBV2, the J call TRBJ1-5, with D possibly being TRBD1 (6 bases). Written as DNA, the CDR3 is TGTGCCAGCAGTGAAAACAGGGACAATCAGCCCCAGCATTTT. Amino acids: CASSENRDNQPQHF.